The 23 T cell receptor beta chains below were found in one sample sequenced in a study of blood T cell repertoires in COVID-19. TCRdb's copy holds only in-frame clones and misses some; the assay was immunoSEQ multiplex PCR. This sample has about 80,000 clones, with around 80% found just once. What was sequenced was peripheral blood. The receptors originated from a man aged 55 to 70 with active or convalescent COVID-19.

This clone was seen a few times. The chain recombines TRBV19 with TRBJ2-1; D possibly corresponds to TRBD1 (6 bases). CDR3 length: 15 residues. The V end was cut by 3 bases, the J end by 6 bases, with 15 bases between. CDR1 and CDR2 (germline): LNHDA, SQIVND (reference sequence). This chain's CDR3 is CASSIFVGAGNEQFF. DNA of the CDR3: TGTGCCAGTAGTATCTTCGTGGGGGCGGGCAATGAGCAGTTCTTC.

The chain is built from TRBV27 and TRBJ2-7; 9 bases map to TRBD2. V gave up 2 bases and J gave up 3 bases; unmatched junction bases: 8. Germline V gene data show CDR1 as MNHEY and CDR2 as SMNVEV (reference sequence). The CDR3 spans 16 residues. The CDR3 is CASSLRGGGPLYEQYF. CDR3 bases: TGTGCCAGCAGTTTACGCGGGGGGGGCCCCCTCTACGAGCAGTACTTC.

In its sample, this clone was seen many times. The chain joins TRBV4-3 to TRBJ1-2; TRBD1 matches at 9 bases. Germline V gene sequence: CDR1 LGHNA, CDR2 YSLEER. The CDR3 consists of 15 residues. The V and J ends lost 4 bases and 2 bases, in that order; junction bases with no gene match: 5. CDR3 residues: CASSPGQGINYGYTF. The CDR3 DNA sequence: TGCGCCAGCAGCCCCGGACAGGGGATCAACTATGGCTACACCTTC.

The chain has TRBV7-9 and TRBJ2-5, with D unclear. The CDR3 spans 14 residues. Trimming took off 2 bases at V and 1 base at J, with 8 bases between the two ends. CDR1 is SEHNR, CDR2 FQNEAQ, per germline (reference sequence). The CDR3 bases are TGTGCCAGCAGCTTAAAAGCTTTCCAAGAGACCCAGTACTTC. Translation: CASSLKAFQETQYF.

A remark on this clone: Other nucleotide sequences from this sample produce the same CDR3. The genes are TRBV18 and TRBJ2-7; tentatively, D is TRBD1 (5 bases). V shed 3 bases and J shed 6 bases, with 21 bases lying between them. Germline V gene sequence: CDR1 KGHSH, CDR2 LQKENI. The CDR3 has 16 amino acids. The CDR3 coding sequence is TGTGCCAGCTCACCTCTAACCGGACAAGGTATGGGCGAGCAGTACTTC. It translates to CASSPLTGQGMGEQYF. The whole variable domain, filled in from reference TRBV18 and TRBJ2-7, reads NAGVMQNPRHLVRRRGQEARLRCSPMKGHSHVYWYRQLPEEGLKFMVYLQKENIIDESGMPKERFSAEFPKEGPSILRIQQVVRGDSAAYFCASSPLTGQGMGEQYFGPGTRLTVT.

This chain links TRBV7-9 with TRBJ2-7; 10 bases are a match to TRBD1. This CDR3 is built from 15 residues. Germline CDR1 SEHNR, CDR2 FQNEAQ (reference sequence). J gave up 2 bases and V 6 bases, and 7 bases lay outside the gene matches. CDR3 sequence (DNA): TGTGCCAGCAGTTTCCCGGGACAGGGGCCCTACGAGCAGTACTTC. Amino acid sequence: CASSFPGQGPYEQYF.

V is TRBV7-2 and J is TRBJ2-2; weak D call: TRBD2 (6 bases). Germline V gives CDR1 SGHTA, CDR2 FQGNSA. The CDR3 is 15 residues long. The V end lost 2 bases, the J end lost 3 bases, and 10 bases lay between the germline ends. CDR3 sequence: CASSLFRRDTGELFF. Here the CDR3 DNA reads TGTGCCAGCAGCTTATTCCGGAGGGACACCGGGGAGCTGTTTTTT.

J is TRBJ2-1 and V is TRBV5-1, with TRBD1 identical over 7 bases. This CDR3 is 19 amino acids long. The germline CDR1 and CDR2 sequences are SGHRS and YFSETQ. V trimming: 3 bases; J trimming: 1 base; junction bases outside the gene matches: 16. The CDR3 DNA follows: TGCGCCAGCAGCTCTAAAGGGGGCCATAGGGACAGTTCCTACAATGAGCAGTTCTTC. Amino acid sequence: CASSSKGGHRDSSYNEQFF.

The chain links TRBV27 to TRBJ2-7, with 9 bases that match TRBD1. CDR1 is MNHEY and CDR2 is SMNVEV in the germline V gene (reference sequence). With 7 bases clipped from V and 0 bases from J, the junction kept 10 bases outside the gene matches. This CDR3 contains 16 residues. The CDR3, as DNA: TGTGCCAGCACTCCTAAGGACAGGGGACTCTCCTACGAGCAGTACTTC. It encodes CASTPKDRGLSYEQYF.

The V gene is TRBV3-1 (or the pseudogene TRBV3-2), the J gene TRBJ2-5, with TRBD1 as a possible D gene (6 bases). Germline V gene data show CDR1 as LGHDT and CDR2 as YNNKEL (reference sequence). Trimming cost V 3 bases and J 3 bases, with 8 bases left between them. The CDR3 has 13 residues. CDR3 region: CASSHRGEETQYF. The CDR3 nucleotides are TGTGCCAGCAGCCACAGGGGAGAAGAGACCCAGTACTTC.

This clone has a handful of counts. This chain uses TRBV7-3 with TRBJ2-1; D perhaps matches TRBD1 (6 bases). V was trimmed by 2 bases and J by 4 bases, leaving 15 bases between them. The germline gives CDR1 SGHTA, CDR2 FQGTGA. The CDR3 length is 16 residues. For the CDR3, the DNA is TGTGCCAGCAGCTTAGTAGGGGGAATGTCATACAATGAGCAGTTCTTC. As protein: CASSLVGGMSYNEQFF.

This clone has ten or more counts. This rearrangement joins TRBV2 to TRBJ2-3; D gene ambiguous. The CDR3 is made up of 13 amino acids. V lost 2 bases to trimming and J lost 2 bases, with 5 bases between them. In germline, CDR1 is SNHLY, CDR2 FYNNEI. Here the CDR3 DNA reads TGTGCCAGCAGTGAACCTTTCACAGATACGCAGTATTTT. Encoded protein: CASSEPFTDTQYF.

The rearrangement uses TRBV24-1 and TRBJ2-2; 9 bases map to TRBD1. CDR3 size: 14 residues. V lost 7 bases and J lost 5; bases outside the gene matches: 4. In germline, CDR1 is KGHDR, CDR2 SFDVKD. CDR3 amino acids: CATRGTGTTGELFF. The CDR3 region has the DNA TGTGCCACCAGGGGGACAGGGACGACCGGGGAGCTGTTTTTT.

The rearrangement links TRBV19 to TRBJ1-5, with a possible D match to TRBD1 (6 bases). Germline assignment: CDR1 LNHDA and CDR2 SQIVND (reference sequence). The CDR3 extends over 14 amino acids. V gave up 6 bases and J gave up 6 bases, with 15 bases separating them. The CDR3 sequence: CASSPDRTSQPQHF. The CDR3 DNA follows: TGTGCCAGTAGCCCCGACAGGACGAGTCAGCCCCAGCATTTT.

The chain has TRBV9 and TRBJ1-6; perhaps TRBD1 as D (5 bases). V dropped 0 bases and J dropped 14 bases, with 15 bases sitting between them. The CDR3 loop spans 14 amino acids. Germline V gives CDR1 SGDLS, CDR2 YYNGEE. The CDR3 reads CASSVAVEGVSLHF. Here the CDR3 DNA reads TGTGCCAGCAGCGTAGCTGTGGAAGGGGTTTCCCTCCACTTT.

As concerns this clone: The same CDR3 can be traced to other DNA sequences in this sample. The chain joins TRBV7-9 to TRBJ1-4; D is perhaps TRBD1 (5 bases). The V gene lost 1 base and the J gene lost 0 bases, with 9 bases spanning the gap. The CDR3 covers 16 residues. Germline CDR1 SEHNR, CDR2 FQNEAQ (reference sequence). CDR3 nucleotide sequence: TGTGCCAGCAGCTTAGGACAGCCCGCAACTAATGAAAAACTGTTTTTT. Translated, it gives CASSLGQPATNEKLFF. The full variable domain, completed using reference TRBV7-9 and TRBJ1-4, is DTGVSQNPRHKITKRGQNVTFRCDPISEHNRLYWYRQTLGQGPEFLTYFQNEAQLEKSRLLSDRFSAERPKGSFSTLEIQRTEQGDSAMYLCASSLGQPATNEKLFFGSGTQLSVL.

The genes are TRBV29-1 and TRBJ1-2; no reliable D call. Trimming pared 4 bases from V and 6 bases from J, leaving 9 bases between. Germline CDR1 reads SQVTM; CDR2 reads ANQGSEA. The CDR3 has 11 amino acids. In DNA form, the CDR3 reads TGCAGCGTTGTGGGCCGAGATGGCTACACCTTC. Its protein is CSVVGRDGYTF.

The CDR3 bases are TGTGCCAGCACCAGGGACAGTCGGTGGAACACTGAAGCTTTCTTT. Amino acid sequence: CASTRDSRWNTEAFF. The V gene is TRBV6-6, the J gene TRBJ1-1; 7 bases are shared with TRBD1. The length of the CDR3 is 15 residues. The junction had 9 bases not matched to a gene; V was cut back by 7 bases and J by 1 base. CDR1 and CDR2 from the germline V gene are MNHNY and SVGAGI (reference sequence).

The J gene is TRBJ1-2, the V gene TRBV6-5; D is ambiguous. Trimming left V 7 bases short and J 4 bases short, with 7 bases between. Germline V CDR1 and CDR2: MNHEY, SVGAGI. The CDR3 spans 11 residues. The CDR3 sequence is CASTGLYGYTF. DNA of the CDR3: TGTGCCAGCACTGGGCTCTATGGCTACACCTTC.

This chain joins TRBV2 and TRBJ1-4; a possible D gene is TRBD1 (5 bases). CDR1 and CDR2 from the germline V gene are SNHLY and FYNNEI. V was clipped by 4 bases and J by 3 bases, with 9 bases between them. The CDR3 extends over 14 amino acids. DNA of the CDR3: TGTGCCAGCAGTGCAGGGTTAGCTAATGAAAAACTGTTTTTT. This codes for CASSAGLANEKLFF.

This sequence joins TRBV6-5 and TRBJ1-2, with D uncertain. Per germline, CDR1 MNHEY and CDR2 SVGAGI. This CDR3 comprises 12 residues. V dropped 6 bases and J dropped 7 bases, with 12 bases sitting between them. CDR3 sequence reads: CASSPAGFGYTF. DNA of the CDR3: TGTGCCAGCAGCCCAGCGGGCTTTGGCTACACCTTC.

V usage is TRBV19 and J usage is TRBJ2-6; 11 bases are a match to TRBD1. The CDR3 has 19 residues. Germline V CDR1 and CDR2: LNHDA, SQIVND (reference sequence). The ends lost 7 bases at V and 2 bases at J; junction bases unmatched: 13. The CDR3 loop reads CASTLGWTGGYTGANVLTF. The CDR3 DNA reads as TGTGCCAGTACCCTGGGGTGGACAGGGGGCTATACTGGGGCCAACGTCCTGACTTTC.

The rearrangement links TRBV7-9 to TRBJ1-6; D not certain. From germline, CDR1 is SEHNR and CDR2 FQNEAQ (reference sequence). The CDR3 has 15 amino acids. V was shortened by 1 base and J by 0 bases, with 4 bases between the two germline ends. The CDR3 sequence: CASSLDSSYNSPLHF. The CDR3 DNA reads as TGTGCCAGCAGCTTAGACAGCTCCTATAATTCACCCCTCCACTTT. Full variable domain (rest looked up from reference TRBV7-9 and TRBJ1-6): DTGVSQNPRHKITKRGQNVTFRCDPISEHNRLYWYRQTLGQGPEFLTYFQNEAQLEKSRLLSDRFSAERPKGSFSTLEIQRTEQGDSAMYLCASSLDSSYNSPLHFGNGTRLTVT.